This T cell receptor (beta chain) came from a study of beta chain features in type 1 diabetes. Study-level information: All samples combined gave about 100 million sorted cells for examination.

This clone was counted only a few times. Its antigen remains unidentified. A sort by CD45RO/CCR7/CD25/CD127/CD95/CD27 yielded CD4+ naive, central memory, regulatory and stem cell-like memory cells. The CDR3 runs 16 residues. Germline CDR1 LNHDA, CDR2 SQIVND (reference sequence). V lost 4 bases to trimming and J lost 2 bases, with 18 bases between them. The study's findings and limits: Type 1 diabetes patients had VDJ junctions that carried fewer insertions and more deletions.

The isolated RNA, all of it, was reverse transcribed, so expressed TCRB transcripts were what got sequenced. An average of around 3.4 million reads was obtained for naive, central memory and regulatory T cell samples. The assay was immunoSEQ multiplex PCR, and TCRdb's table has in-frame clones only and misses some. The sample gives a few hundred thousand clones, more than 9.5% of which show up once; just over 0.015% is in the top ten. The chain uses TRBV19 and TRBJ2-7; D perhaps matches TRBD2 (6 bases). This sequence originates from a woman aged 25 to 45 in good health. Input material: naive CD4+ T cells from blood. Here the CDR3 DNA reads TGTGCCAGTAGTACCCTTTTCGGGAGAGACACCTACGAGCAGTACTTC. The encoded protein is CASSTLFGRDTYEQYF.